A selection of T cell receptor beta chains follows, all from one sample in a study of cytomegalovirus exposure and HLA in healthy donors. The table came from immunoSEQ multiplex PCR; TCRdb's copy has only in-frame clones and leaves some out. The sample lists roughly 180,000 clones, roughly 82% occurring once. The source material was PBMCs. These receptors originate from a girl aged 2 to 9 in good health and CMV-seropositive. The CDR3 runs from the conserved cysteine through the conserved F or W. D genes are given only for firm matches. Clone size appears in some rows only: once, few, many, or a class for an expanded clone.

cdr3_aa	cdr3_nt	v_call	clone_size	j_call	d_call
CASSQNRDRVIGYTF	TGTGCCAGCAGCCAAAACCGGGACAGGGTGATCGGCTACACCTTC	TRBV4-2	NA	TRBJ1-2	TRBD1
CASSSGSSYNEQFF	TGTGCCAGCAGTAGCGGGAGTTCCTACAATGAGCAGTTCTTC	TRBV6-5	NA	TRBJ2-1	TRBD2
CASSQTQGAWTEAFF	TGTGCCAGCAGCCAAACTCAGGGGGCCTGGACTGAAGCTTTCTTT	TRBV14	few	TRBJ1-1	TRBD1
CASSLGSGLQTQYF	TGTGCCAGCAGTTTAGGTAGCGGGTTGCAGACCCAGTACTTC	TRBV27	NA	TRBJ2-5	TRBD2
CASSPSGDEQYF	TGTGCCAGCTCACCTTCAGGGGACGAGCAGTACTTC	TRBV18	NA	TRBJ2-7	NA
CASSGGQTYEQYF	TGTGCCAGTAGTGGAGGACAGACCTACGAGCAGTACTTC	TRBV19	once	TRBJ2-7	NA
CASSSGQGAATNEKLFF	TGCGCCAGCAGCTCCGGACAGGGGGCAGCGACTAATGAAAAACTGTTTTTT	TRBV5-1	NA	TRBJ1-4	TRBD1
CASSPTRGRAFF	TGTGCCAGCAGCCCAACCAGGGGACGGGCTTTCTTT	TRBV7-3	NA	TRBJ1-1	NA
CASLGSSSSYEQYF	TGTGCCAGTTTAGGTAGCTCTTCATCCTACGAGCAGTACTTC	TRBV28	NA	TRBJ2-7	NA
CASSQPGGRATGELFF	TGTGCCAGCAGCCAACCGGGGGGCCGGGCCACCGGGGAGCTGTTTTTT	TRBV7-3	NA	TRBJ2-2	NA
CASISGGSRNTIYF	TGTGCCAGCATCTCGGGGGGCAGCAGAAACACCATATATTTT	TRBV6-5	NA	TRBJ1-3	NA
CSVALAGADEKLFF	TGCAGCGTCGCCTTAGCAGGGGCCGACGAAAAACTGTTTTTT	TRBV29-1	NA	TRBJ1-4	NA
CASSFVVIGGSNYGYTF	TGTGCCAGCAGCTTCGTTGTGATAGGGGGAAGTAACTATGGCTACACCTTC	TRBV11-2	NA	TRBJ1-2	NA
CASSLANSIMTGELFF	TGTGCCAGCAGCTTGGCCAACAGCATAATGACCGGGGAGCTGTTTTTT	TRBV5-6	NA	TRBJ2-2	NA
CASSYSAGIYEQYF	TGTGCCAGCAGTTACTCGGCGGGCATCTACGAGCAGTACTTC	TRBV6-5	NA	TRBJ2-7	NA
CASSPRQGDYDYTF	TGTGCCAGCTCACCCCGACAGGGAGACTATGACTACACCTTC	TRBV18	NA	TRBJ1-2	TRBD1
CASSIIPGQRPYEQYF	TGTGCCAGTAGTATAATCCCAGGGCAGCGACCCTACGAGCAGTACTTC	TRBV19	once	TRBJ2-7	NA
CASSISVSGRGGYTF	TGTGCCAGTAGTATAAGTGTTTCGGGGAGAGGTGGCTACACCTTC	TRBV19	NA	TRBJ1-2	NA
CASSVAPGGYGYTF	TGTGCCAGCAGCGTAGCCCCTGGGGGGTATGGCTACACCTTC	TRBV9	NA	TRBJ1-2	NA
CASNRQGGEQYF	TGTGCCAGCAACCGACAGGGTGGCGAGCAGTACTTC	TRBV6-5	NA	TRBJ2-7	TRBD1
CASRRGQGSQRGYQETQYF	TGTGCCAGCAGGCGGGGACAGGGGAGCCAGCGGGGCTACCAAGAGACCCAGTACTTC	TRBV28	NA	TRBJ2-5	TRBD1
CTSSQRFPSGTSGRCVYNEQFF	TGCACCAGCAGCCAACGATTCCCGTCCGGGACTAGCGGGAGATGCGTCTACAATGAGCAGTTCTTC	TRBV1	NA	TRBJ2-1	NA
CASSPDSAGRQYF	TGTGCCAGCAGCCCGGACTCGGCTGGGAGGCAGTACTTC	TRBV7-3	NA	TRBJ2-5	NA
CASSLTVSGKGSTGELFF	TGTGCCAGCAGCTTAACAGTGTCGGGGAAAGGAAGCACCGGGGAGCTGTTTTTT	TRBV7-3	NA	TRBJ2-2	NA
CASSLSPGGGGQPQHF	TGTGCCAGCAGTTTATCCCCGGGAGGGGGCGGGCAGCCCCAGCATTTT	TRBV28	NA	TRBJ1-5	TRBD1
CASSLGGSDSYEQYF	TGTGCCAGCAGCTTAGGCGGGTCAGATTCCTACGAGCAGTACTTC	TRBV11-3	NA	TRBJ2-7	NA
CASAHRSSYEQYF	TGTGCCAGTGCACACAGGAGCTCCTACGAGCAGTACTTC	TRBV6-1	NA	TRBJ2-7	NA
CASSFPNSYEQYF	TGTGCCAGCAGTTTCCCTAACTCCTACGAGCAGTACTTC	TRBV28	NA	TRBJ2-7	NA
CASSVGLAGNAEQFF	TGTGCCAGCAGCGTAGGACTAGCGGGAAACGCTGAGCAGTTCTTC	TRBV9	NA	TRBJ2-1	TRBD2
CAWSVGGRYGYTF	TGTGCCTGGAGTGTTGGCGGGCGCTATGGCTACACCTTC	TRBV30	NA	TRBJ1-2	NA
CASTDRALNTEAFF	TGTGCCAGCACAGACAGGGCCCTGAACACTGAAGCTTTCTTT	TRBV6-6	NA	TRBJ1-1	TRBD1
CASSLVPGTGNYGYTF	TGTGCCAGCAGCTTAGTTCCCGGGACAGGGAACTATGGCTACACCTTC	TRBV7-2	NA	TRBJ1-2	TRBD1